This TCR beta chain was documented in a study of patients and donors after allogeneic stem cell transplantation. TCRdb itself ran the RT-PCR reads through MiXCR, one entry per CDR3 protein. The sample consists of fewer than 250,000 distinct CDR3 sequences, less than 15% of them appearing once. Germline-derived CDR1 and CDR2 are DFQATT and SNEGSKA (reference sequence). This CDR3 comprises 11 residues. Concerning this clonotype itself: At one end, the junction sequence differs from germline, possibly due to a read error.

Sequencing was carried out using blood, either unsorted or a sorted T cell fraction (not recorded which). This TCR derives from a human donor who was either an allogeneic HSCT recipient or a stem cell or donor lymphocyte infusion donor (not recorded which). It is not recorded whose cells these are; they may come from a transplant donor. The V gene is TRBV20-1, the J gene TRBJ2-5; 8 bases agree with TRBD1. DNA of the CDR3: TGCAGTGTACAGGGGGAGCAGACCCTGTACTTC. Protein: CSVQGEQTLYF.